These 6 T cell receptor beta chains share one sample of origin, sequenced in a study of OX40 agonist ivuxolimab in advanced cancers. Assay: immunoSEQ multiplex PCR; the TCRdb copy retains only in-frame clones and omits some. The data contain about 68,000 clones, roughly 86% of them seen just once; the ten biggest clones take up less than 8%. This specimen consisted of CD4+ or CD8+ T cells sorted from blood, obtained in a trial of the OX40 agonist ivuxolimab. The receptors were gathered from an adult with an advanced solid tumor such as melanoma, head and neck, liver or kidney cancer.

V and J are TRBV9 and TRBJ2-2; TRBD2 might be the D (5 bases). Per germline, CDR1 SGDLS and CDR2 YYNGEE. V was pared by 3 bases and J by 6 bases, with 6 bases between. The CDR3 loop spans 12 amino acids. The CDR3 is CASSEGAGELFF. The CDR3 nucleotides are TGTGCCAGCAGCGAGGGAGCCGGGGAGCTGTTTTTT.

The chain joins TRBV5-1 to TRBJ2-2; 11 bases map to TRBD2. This CDR3 spans 16 amino acids. CDR1 and CDR2 from the germline V gene are SGHRS and YFSETQ. With 2 bases clipped from V and 9 bases from J, the junction kept 9 bases outside the gene matches. Here the CDR3 reads CASSFPVAGGPRELFF. CDR3 sequence (DNA): TGCGCCAGCAGCTTCCCCGTAGCGGGAGGGCCCCGGGAGCTGTTTTTT.

The chain uses TRBV25-1 and TRBJ1-2; no definite D call. Germline V CDR1 and CDR2: MGHDK, SYGVNS. The CDR3 is 14 residues long. V was pared by 5 bases and J by 2 bases, with 12 bases between. This CDR3 reads CASSSGYQNYGYTF. The CDR3 DNA is TGTGCCAGCAGTAGCGGCTACCAAAACTATGGCTACACCTTC.

The chain is built from TRBV11-3 and TRBJ2-1; maybe TRBD1 (6 bases). The V end lost 5 bases, the J end lost 8 bases, and 25 bases lay between the germline ends. The V gene's germline CDR1 is SGHNT and CDR2 YENEEA. The CDR3 has 17 residues. CDR3 nucleotides: TGTGCCAGCAGCCCCTTTATCGGCAGGGGTGCAAAGGATGAGCAGTTCTTC. The encoded protein is CASSPFIGRGAKDEQFF.

The chain recombines TRBV6-5 with TRBJ2-2; TRBD1 matches at 7 bases. Germline CDR1 and CDR2: MNHEY and SVGAGI. This CDR3 region has 15 residues. V shed 4 bases and J 5 bases; nucleotides not matched to a gene: 7. The CDR3 region has the DNA TGTGCCAGCAGTTCCCCGGGACAGAGAACCGGGGAGCTGTTTTTT. It codes for CASSSPGQRTGELFF.

The V gene is TRBV5-1, the J gene TRBJ2-5; D gene ambiguous. This CDR3 contains 15 residues. Trimming took off 0 bases at V and 5 bases at J, with 14 bases between the two ends. The germline V gene encodes CDR1 SGHRS and CDR2 YFSETQ. CDR3 loop: CASSLGLELDETQYF. CDR3 sequence (DNA): TGCGCCAGCAGCTTGGGACTGGAGCTCGATGAGACCCAGTACTTC.